A selection of T cell receptor beta chains follows, all from one sample in a study of blood T cell repertoires in COVID-19. Measured with immunoSEQ multiplex PCR; TCRdb has only the in-frame clones, and not every one. The sample holds about 300,000 clones; about 89% are singletons and the top ten take about 2.6%. Sample: PBMCs or T cells enriched from blood (not recorded which). These receptors originate from a woman in her late teens or twenties who had recovered from COVID-19. CDR3s include the opening cysteine and the closing phenylalanine or tryptophan. The order of the fields is clone size, V gene, D gene, J gene, CDR3 protein, CDR3 DNA. The D gene is left open where the match is weak. Rows may omit the clone size; those that give it use once, few, many or a size class.

>.|TRBV4-3|.|TRBJ2-2
CASSSRQVYTGELFF
TGCGCCAGCAGCTCACGACAGGTATACACCGGGGAGCTGTTTTTT
>.|TRBV11-3|.|TRBJ1-6
CASSLAGSASPLHF
TGTGCCAGCAGCTTGGCGGGGTCCGCCTCACCCCTCCACTTT
>.|TRBV13|.|TRBJ1-6
CASRSKGWTDKFNSPLHF
TGTGCCAGCAGATCCAAGGGTTGGACAGACAAATTTAATTCACCCCTCCACTTT
>.|TRBV9|.|TRBJ1-1
CASSVVGANTEAFF
TGTGCCAGCAGCGTGGTAGGGGCTAACACTGAAGCTTTCTTT
>.|TRBV7-3|.|TRBJ2-1
CASSSPGGHHNEQFF
TGTGCCAGCAGCTCCCCAGGGGGGCACCACAATGAGCAGTTCTTC
>few|TRBV30|.|TRBJ2-1
CAWRIGGSHNEQFF
TGTGCCTGGCGAATCGGGGGTTCTCACAATGAGCAGTTCTTC
>.|TRBV7-6|TRBD1|TRBJ2-5
CASSVDRGSGETQYF
TGTGCCAGCAGCGTGGACAGGGGGTCGGGGGAGACCCAGTACTTC
>.|TRBV19|.|TRBJ1-1
CASTSMGLNTEAFF
TGTGCCAGTACGTCAATGGGCCTGAACACTGAAGCTTTCTTT
>.|TRBV11-3|TRBD2|TRBJ2-1
CASSSTSLVGNEQFF
TGTGCCAGCAGCTCGACTAGCTTAGTTGGGAATGAGCAGTTCTTC
>.|TRBV5-1|.|TRBJ1-1
CASSPEGDPNTEAFF
TGCGCCAGCAGCCCGGAAGGGGATCCGAACACTGAAGCTTTCTTT
>once|TRBV29-1|TRBD2|TRBJ2-3
CSVDLTSGNTDTQYF
TGCAGCGTTGATCTGACTAGCGGGAACACAGATACGCAGTATTTT
>.|TRBV7-6|.|TRBJ1-4
CASSLGIGGANEKLFF
TGTGCCAGCAGCTTAGGGATAGGAGGGGCTAATGAAAAACTGTTTTTT
>.|TRBV7-8|TRBD1|TRBJ1-5
CASSLYGDRVFSNQPQHF
TGTGCCAGCAGCTTATACGGGGACAGGGTATTTAGCAATCAGCCCCAGCATTTT
>.|TRBV6-2/TRBV6-3|TRBD2|TRBJ2-5
CASSSLPGGTQETQYF
TGTGCCAGCAGTTCTTTACCGGGGGGAACTCAAGAGACCCAGTACTTC
>.|TRBV5-1|TRBD1|TRBJ1-1
CASSLGGQGQNTEAFF
TGCGCCAGCAGCTTGGGGGGACAGGGCCAGAACACTGAAGCTTTCTTT